Below, one T cell receptor (beta chain) is given with its context. Its matching antigen is unknown. Per germline, CDR1 SGHTA and CDR2 FQGNSA. V lost 2 bases and J lost 0, with 8 bases in between. The CDR3 extends over 15 amino acids. Unique molecular identifiers were added to individual cDNA molecules. TCRdb re-derived calls from the 5' RACE reads in MiXCR, one entry per CDR3 protein. The sample includes roughly 100,000 distinct CDR3 sequences, under 15% of them seen just once. The data were obtained in a study of early T cells in non-severe SARS-CoV-2 infection. Study-wide findings and caveats: There was a bias toward anti-spike CD8 responses in VDJdb matching, which missed private and CD4 specificities.

This rearrangement joins TRBV7-2 to TRBJ1-5; D unresolved. The sequence was collected from an adult who was a healthcare worker with PCR-confirmed SARS-CoV-2 infection or an uninfected control (not recorded which). Sequenced sample: whole blood. The CDR3 reads CASSLSVDSNQPQHF. The CDR3 region has the DNA TGTGCCAGCAGCTTATCAGTTGATAGCAATCAGCCCCAGCATTTT.